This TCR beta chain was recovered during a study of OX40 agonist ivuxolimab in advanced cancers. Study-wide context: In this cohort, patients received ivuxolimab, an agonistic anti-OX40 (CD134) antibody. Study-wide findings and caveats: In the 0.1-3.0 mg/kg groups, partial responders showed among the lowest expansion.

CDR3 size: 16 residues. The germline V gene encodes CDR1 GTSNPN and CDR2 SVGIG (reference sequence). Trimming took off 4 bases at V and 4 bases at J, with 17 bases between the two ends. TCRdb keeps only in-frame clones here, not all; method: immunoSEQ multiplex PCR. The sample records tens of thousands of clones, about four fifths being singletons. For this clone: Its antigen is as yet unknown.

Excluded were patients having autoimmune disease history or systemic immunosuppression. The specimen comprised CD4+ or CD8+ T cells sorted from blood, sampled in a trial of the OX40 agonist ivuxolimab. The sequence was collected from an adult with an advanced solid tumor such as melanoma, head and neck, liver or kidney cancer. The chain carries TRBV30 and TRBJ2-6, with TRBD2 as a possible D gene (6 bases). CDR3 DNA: TGTGCCTGGACTGGCGGCGGAGGAGGGGGGGCCAACGTCCTGACTTTC. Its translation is CAWTGGGGGGANVLTF.